These 19 T cell receptor beta chains share one sample of origin, sequenced in a study of chemoradiotherapy in HPV16-positive cancers. Assay: immunoSEQ multiplex PCR; the TCRdb copy retains only in-frame clones and omits some. The sample shows more than 15,000 clones, 75% to 80% of them seen only once. The sample was acquired from a patient who underwent chemoradiotherapy. These receptors were taken from a human donor with HPV-associated anogenital cancer.

In nucleotides, the CDR3 is TGTGCCAGCAGCCTGACAGGGGATAATGAAAAACTGTTTTTT. Translation gives CASSLTGDNEKLFF. The chain joins TRBV5-6 to TRBJ1-4; 8 nucleotides match TRBD1. The V and J ends lost 4 bases and 4 bases, in that order; junction bases with no gene match: 3. This CDR3 contains 14 residues. CDR1 SGHDT and CDR2 YYEEEE come from the germline V gene.

The gene calls are TRBV7-8 and TRBJ2-2; D perhaps matches TRBD1 (6 bases). Looked up from germline, CDR1 is SGHVS and CDR2 is FQNEAQ. V gave up 4 bases and J gave up 4 bases, with 13 bases separating them. The CDR3 covers 15 residues. The CDR3 nucleotides read TGTGCCAGCAGCTGGGCAGGGGTGAGCACCGGGGAGCTGTTTTTT. Its protein product is CASSWAGVSTGELFF. The variable domain in full, completed from reference TRBV7-8 and TRBJ2-2, reads GAGVSQSPRYKVAKRGQDVALRCDPISGHVSLFWYQQALGQGPEFLTYFQNEAQLDKSGLPSDRFFAERPEGSVSTLKIQRTQQEDSAVYLCASSWAGVSTGELFFGEGSRLTVL.

This chain connects TRBV9 to TRBJ2-1, with D unresolved. Germline CDR1 SGDLS, CDR2 YYNGEE. CDR3 length equals 14 residues. Trimming cost V 7 bases and J 0 bases, with 11 bases left between them. In DNA form, the CDR3 reads TGTGCCAGCCGTCCTCTGAGCTCCTACAATGAGCAGTTCTTC. Translating it yields CASRPLSSYNEQFF.

The chain has TRBV21-1 and TRBJ1-5; TRBD1 is the table's D call and was not checked against the DNA. TRBV21-1 represents a pseudogene. The CDR3 sequence is 15 residues long. CDR3 in amino acids: CASSNHRDSNQPQHF. The CDR3 bases are TGTGCCAGCAGCAATCACAGGGATAGCAATCAGCCCCAGCATTTT.

The chain carries TRBV5-1 and TRBJ2-3; D gene unclear. Per germline, CDR1 SGHRS and CDR2 YFSETQ. V was trimmed by 0 bases and J by 2 bases, leaving 10 bases between them. This CDR3 is built from 15 residues. In DNA form, the CDR3 reads TGCGCCAGCAGCTTGGTTAGGGTGGACACAGATACGCAGTATTTT. This gives the protein CASSLVRVDTDTQYF.

This clone has only one observation. The rearrangement joins TRBV16 to TRBJ1-3; D gene uncertain. Looked up from germline, CDR1 is KGHSY and CDR2 is FQNENV. Trimming removed 6 bases from V and 0 bases from J, with 3 bases in between. This CDR3 is built from 12 residues. The chain's CDR3 is CASRPSGNTIYF. The CDR3 DNA sequence: TGTGCCAGCAGGCCCTCTGGAAACACCATATATTTT.

The V call is TRBV6-5, the J call TRBJ1-4; D is unclear. Trimming removed 2 bases from V and 2 bases from J, with 3 bases in between. Per germline, CDR1 MNHEY and CDR2 SVGAGI. This CDR3 contains 13 residues. The CDR3 nucleotides read TGTGCCAGCAGTTACACGACTAATGAAAAACTGTTTTTT. The encoded protein is CASSYTTNEKLFF.

The chain is built from TRBV11-2 and TRBJ2-7; TRBD2 aligns across 11 bases. The V segment lost 2 bases and the J segment 4 bases; nucleotides outside the gene matches: 10. From germline, CDR1 is SGHAT and CDR2 FQNNGV. The CDR3 consists of 17 residues. The CDR3 nucleotides read TGTGCCAGCAGCTTAAGGGCGGAGGCTAGCGGGAGGTACGAGCAGTACTTC. It encodes CASSLRAEASGRYEQYF. The full variable domain, completed using reference TRBV11-2 and TRBJ2-7, is EAGVAQSPRYKIIEKRQSVAFWCNPISGHATLYWYQQILGQGPKLLIQFQNNGVVDDSQLPKDRFSAERLKGVDSTLKIQPAKLEDSAVYLCASSLRAEASGRYEQYFGPGTRLTVT.

V usage is TRBV7-2 and J usage is TRBJ1-1; weak D call: TRBD1 (6 bases). The CDR3 runs to 15 residues. Trimming took off 0 bases at V and 1 base at J, with 9 bases between the two ends. Germline CDR1 is SGHTA and CDR2 is FQGNSA. CDR3 amino acids: CASSLARGANTEAFF. The CDR3 nucleotides are TGTGCCAGCAGCTTAGCAAGGGGGGCGAACACTGAAGCTTTCTTT.

This sequence joins TRBV6-5 and TRBJ2-7, with 9 bases identical to TRBD1. The CDR3 extends over 13 amino acids. Germline CDR1 MNHEY, CDR2 SVGAGI. V shed 11 bases and J 4 bases; nucleotides not matched to a gene: 9. As DNA, the CDR3 is TGTGCCTCCCGGGGACAGGGTGTTTACGAGCAGTACTTC. Its protein is CASRGQGVYEQYF.

This clone was observed a few times. Here the CDR3 DNA reads TGTGCCAGCAGTCTATCAGGGCTTTATGGCTACACCTTC. Residues: CASSLSGLYGYTF. The chain has TRBV25-1 and TRBJ1-2; the D gene is possibly TRBD1 (5 bases). CDR1 MGHDK and CDR2 SYGVNS come from the germline V gene. V shed 5 bases and J shed 5 bases, with 12 bases lying between them. This CDR3 is built from 13 residues.

The chain links TRBV25-1 to TRBJ1-6; the D is unclear. Germline loops: CDR1 MGHDK, CDR2 SYGVNS. The CDR3 loop spans 14 amino acids. V gave up 3 bases and J gave up 5 bases, with 8 bases separating them. In nucleotides, the CDR3 is TGTGCCAGCAGTGACCCAGGACATAATTCACCCCTCCACTTT. It encodes CASSDPGHNSPLHF.

The sample holds a few counts of this clone. This chain uses TRBV7-9 with TRBJ1-2, with D unresolved. This CDR3 contains 15 residues. Germline V lookup: CDR1 SEHNR, CDR2 FQNEAQ (reference sequence). The V and J ends lost 7 bases and 1 base respectively, with 16 bases between them. Here the CDR3 DNA reads TGTGCCAGCAACTCCGCCTCCGGGCGTAACTATGGCTACACCTTC. Translation gives CASNSASGRNYGYTF.

This chain uses TRBV29-1 with TRBJ2-3; possibly TRBD2 for D (5 bases). Germline V gene lookup returns CDR1 SQVTM and CDR2 ANQGSEA. V lost 7 bases and J 12 bases, leaving 17 bases between the germline ends. The length of the CDR3 is 11 residues. CDR3 region: CSAEVAGPQYF. Written as DNA, the CDR3 is TGCAGCGCCGAAGTTGCGGGCCCACAGTATTTT.

This sequence joins TRBV30 and TRBJ1-1; D ambiguous. The V and J ends lost 2 bases and 4 bases respectively, with 11 bases between them. This CDR3 spans 13 amino acids. From germline, CDR1 is GTSNPN and CDR2 SVGIG (reference sequence). CDR3 sequence (DNA): TGTGCCTGGAGTATTTCTCCGGGCACTGAAGCTTTCTTT. Protein: CAWSISPGTEAFF.

This clone appeared a single time. V gene TRBV6-6 combines with J gene TRBJ1-1; tentatively, D is TRBD1 (6 bases). Germline V gives CDR1 MNHNY, CDR2 SVGAGI (reference sequence). The length of the CDR3 is 14 residues. V was clipped by 8 bases and J by 4 bases, with 17 bases between them. The CDR3 bases are TGTGCCAGCTCCCTGGGGGGCAGGAGCACTGAAGCTTTCTTT. Protein sequence: CASSLGGRSTEAFF.

This clone was detected once. The J gene is TRBJ2-1, the V gene TRBV30; D remains unclear. The CDR3 is 13 residues long. With 3 bases removed from V and 7 bases from J, the gap between germline ends came to 13 bases. Germline V gives CDR1 GTSNPN, CDR2 SVGIG (reference sequence). The CDR3: CAWSPGMTNEQFF. CDR3 nucleotides: TGTGCCTGGAGCCCGGGTATGACAAATGAGCAGTTCTTC.

The chain is built from TRBV4-3 and TRBJ2-7; the D call may be TRBD1 or TRBD2 (5 bases each). The CDR3 is made up of 16 amino acids. From germline, CDR1 is LGHNA and CDR2 YSLEER. Trimming stripped 0 bases from V and 0 bases from J, with 12 bases between. CDR3 sequence (DNA): TGCGCCAGCAGCCAAGATGGGAGACAGAGCTCCTACGAGCAGTACTTC. It codes for CASSQDGRQSSYEQYF.

The V gene is TRBV7-9, the J gene TRBJ2-2, with 7 bases matching TRBD1. J gave up 1 base and V 1 base, and 6 bases lay outside the gene matches. The CDR3 consists of 17 residues. Germline V gene sequence: CDR1 SEHNR, CDR2 FQNEAQ (reference sequence). This CDR3 reads CASSLGGWDRNTGELFF. CDR3 nucleotide sequence: TGTGCCAGCAGCTTAGGAGGCTGGGACAGGAACACCGGGGAGCTGTTTTTT.